A single T cell receptor (beta chain) is shown here with its context. Compared with germline, one end of the junction differs, possibly owing to a read error. The V gene's germline CDR1 is MNHEY and CDR2 SMNVEV (reference sequence). This CDR3 region has 15 residues. The data originate from a study of blood T cells in healthy people across ages. Primers used in a second PCR of roughly 7 to 12 cycles were a sample-barcoded 5' primer and a J-beta primer mix. One entry per CDR3 protein, called by TCRdb with MiXCR from the 5' RACE reads. Of hundreds of thousands of distinct CDR3 sequences in the sample, 56% were seen once.

The sequenced material came from blood. The genes are TRBV27 and TRBJ2-1, with 8 bases lining up with TRBD2. This clonotype was obtained from a man in his forties or fifties in good health. CDR3 amino acids: CANSFAGGGFGEQFF. The CDR3, as DNA: TGTGCCAACAGTTTTGCGGGAGGAGGTTTCGGTGAGCAGTTCTTC.